This is a list of T cell receptor beta chains from one sample in a study of T cells in Graves' hyperthyroidism and ophthalmopathy. TCRdb recomputed calls from the multiplex PCR reads with MiXCR, one row per CDR3 protein. The sample lists 600,000 to 900,000 distinct CDR3 sequences; roughly 15% were seen once. Sequencing was done on a sample of blood. The receptors shown here come from a man younger than 30 with Graves' hyperthyroidism. Both conserved end residues are part of each CDR3. Each record gives: J gene, clone size, V gene, D gene, CDR3 protein, CDR3 DNA. D genes are given only for firm matches. Clone size is shown for a subset of rows, as once, few, many or a class of expanded clone.

TRBJ2-4	many	TRBV28	TRBD1	CASSQGQGNIQYF	TGTGCCAGCAGTCAAGGACAGGGAAACATTCAGTACTTC
TRBJ2-1	few	TRBV6-1	NA	CASSEAPPTGLVNEQFF	TGTGCCAGCAGTGAAGCGCCCCCCACAGGGTTGGTCAATGAGCAGTTCTTC
TRBJ1-5	NA	TRBV6-1	NA	CASSLRVLNQPQHF	TGTGCCAGCAGCCTAAGGGTCCTCAATCAGCCCCAGCATTTT
TRBJ2-7	NA	TRBV19	TRBD1	CASRRQGAENEQYF	TGTGCCAGTAGAAGACAGGGGGCCGAAAACGAGCAGTACTTC
TRBJ2-5	many	TRBV6-1	NA	CASSDGTPQETQYF	TGTGCCAGCAGTGATGGGACACCACAAGAGACCCAGTACTTC
TRBJ2-5	many	TRBV29-1	NA	CSVVLGANTETQYF	TGCAGCGTTGTTCTGGGAGCGAATACAGAGACCCAGTACTTC
TRBJ1-3	few	TRBV11-3	TRBD1	CASSKWDSHSGNTIYF	TGTGCCAGCAGCAAATGGGACAGCCACTCTGGAAACACCATATATTTT
TRBJ2-7	few	TRBV6-1	TRBD2	CASKRSGGTYEQYF	TGTGCCAGCAAGAGGTCGGGAGGCACCTACGAGCAGTACTTC
TRBJ2-2	once	TRBV10-1	TRBD2	CASSGGYNTGELFF	TGCGCCAGCTCCGGGGGGTATAACACCGGGGAGCTGTTTTTT
TRBJ2-1	NA	TRBV7-6	TRBD2	CASSAWTSGSPHEQFF	TGTGCCAGCAGCGCCTGGACTAGCGGGAGCCCCCATGAGCAGTTCTTC
TRBJ2-2	many	TRBV24-1	TRBD1	CATSDLGTGATGELFF	TGTGCCACCAGTGATTTGGGGACAGGGGCCACCGGGGAGCTGTTTTTT
TRBJ1-5	few	TRBV19	TRBD1	CASTGGYQPQHF	TGTGCCAGCACAGGGGGGTATCAGCCCCAGCATTTT
TRBJ2-3	NA	TRBV6-6	TRBD2	CASSYSSPGLARYTDTQYF	TGTGCCAGCAGTTACTCGTCCCCGGGACTAGCGCGCTACACAGATACGCAGTATTTT
TRBJ2-1	NA	TRBV27	TRBD1	CASRSRDRVYNEQFF	TGTGCCAGCAGGTCCCGGGACAGGGTTTACAATGAGCAGTTCTTC
TRBJ1-4	NA	TRBV30	NA	CAWSVVGEKLFF	TGTGCCTGGAGTGTAGTCGGGGAAAAACTGTTTTTT
TRBJ2-5	NA	TRBV7-9	NA	CASRPGEYQETQYF	TGTGCCAGCAGACCAGGAGAGTACCAAGAGACCCAGTACTTC
TRBJ2-3	many	TRBV28	TRBD2	CASSSFRPSGRTDTQYF	TGTGCCAGCAGTTCTTTTCGTCCTAGCGGGAGAACAGATACGCAGTATTTT
TRBJ2-1	NA	TRBV7-3	NA	CASSLTGQGSDEQFF	TGTGCCAGCAGCTTAACGGGGCAGGGAAGCGATGAGCAGTTCTTC
TRBJ2-3	many	TRBV27	NA	CASSPTKGRTQYF	TGTGCCAGCAGTCCCACCAAAGGGCGTACGCAGTATTTT
TRBJ2-7	many	TRBV10-3	NA	CAITQAVSYEQYF	TGTGCCATCACCCAGGCGGTCTCCTACGAGCAGTACTTC
TRBJ1-1	NA	TRBV5-5	TRBD1	CASSPEATGALSAFF	TGTGCCAGCAGCCCGGAGGCGACAGGGGCACTTTCGGCTTTCTTT
TRBJ2-1	few	TRBV29-1	NA	CSLKGVGWNEQFF	TGCAGCCTCAAAGGGGTAGGTTGGAATGAGCAGTTCTTC
TRBJ2-1	few	TRBV29-1	NA	CSVGHSTTYNEQFF	TGCAGCGTGGGACACTCCACGACCTACAATGAGCAGTTCTTC
TRBJ2-1	NA	TRBV7-2	TRBD1	CASSEWPPGQGEQFF	TGTGCCAGCAGCGAATGGCCGCCGGGACAGGGTGAGCAGTTCTTC